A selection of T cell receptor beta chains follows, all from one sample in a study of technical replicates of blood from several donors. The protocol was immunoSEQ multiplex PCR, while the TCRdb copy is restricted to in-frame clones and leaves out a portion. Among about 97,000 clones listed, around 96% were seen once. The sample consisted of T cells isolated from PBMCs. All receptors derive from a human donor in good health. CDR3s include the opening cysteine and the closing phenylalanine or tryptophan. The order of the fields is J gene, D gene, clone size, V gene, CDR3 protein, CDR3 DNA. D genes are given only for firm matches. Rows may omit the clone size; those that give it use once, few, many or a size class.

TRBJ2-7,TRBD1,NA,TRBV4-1,CASSQFSPGQGLREQYF,TGCGCCAGCAGCCAATTCTCCCCGGGACAGGGTTTAAGGGAGCAGTACTTC
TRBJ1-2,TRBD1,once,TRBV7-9,CASSSAGTDIYGYTF,TGTGCCAGCAGCTCAGCCGGGACAGACATCTATGGCTACACCTTC
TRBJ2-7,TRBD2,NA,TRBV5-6,CASSEASGRGYEQYF,TGTGCCAGCAGCGAAGCTAGCGGGAGGGGCTACGAGCAGTACTTC
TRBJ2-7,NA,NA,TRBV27,CASRSGYSYEQYF,TGTGCCAGCCGGAGCGGTTACTCCTACGAGCAGTACTTC
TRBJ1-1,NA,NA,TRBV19,CASSPPGGNTEAFF,TGTGCCAGTAGTCCGCCCGGGGGGAACACTGAAGCTTTCTTT
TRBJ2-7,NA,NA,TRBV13,CASSALRGEPSYEQYF,TGTGCCAGCAGCGCCCTCAGGGGCGAGCCCTCCTACGAGCAGTACTTC
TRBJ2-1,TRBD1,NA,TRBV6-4,CASSDRGRGDEQFF,TGTGCCAGCAGTGACAGGGGGCGTGGGGATGAGCAGTTCTTC
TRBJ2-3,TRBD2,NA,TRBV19,CASSIPSGSTDTQYF,TGTGCCAGTAGTATCCCTAGCGGGAGCACAGATACGCAGTATTTT
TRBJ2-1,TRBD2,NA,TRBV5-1,CASRLAGDNNEQFF,TGCGCCAGCAGGTTAGCGGGAGACAACAATGAGCAGTTCTTC
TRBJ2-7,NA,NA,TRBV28,CASSPLDSPYEQYF,TGTGCCAGCAGCCCCCTGGACAGCCCCTACGAGCAGTACTTC
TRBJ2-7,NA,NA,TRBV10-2,CASSPARALYEQYF,TGCGCCAGCAGTCCAGCGAGAGCACTTTACGAGCAGTACTTC
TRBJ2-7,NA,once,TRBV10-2,CASSLLFGSEQYF,TGCGCCAGCAGTCTGCTTTTCGGGTCCGAGCAGTACTTC
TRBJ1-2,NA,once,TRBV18,CASSYSRGNYGYTF,TGTGCCAGCTCGTACTCCAGGGGAAACTATGGCTACACCTTC
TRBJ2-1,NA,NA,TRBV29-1,CSVLGEWGPSNEQFF,TGCAGCGTTCTGGGCGAGTGGGGGCCTTCGAATGAGCAGTTCTTC
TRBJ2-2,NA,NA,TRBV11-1,CASSLALAGAANTGELFF,TGTGCCAGCAGCTTAGCCCTCGCAGGGGCGGCAAACACCGGGGAGCTGTTTTTT
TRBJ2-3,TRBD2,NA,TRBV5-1,CASSFSGALTDTQYF,TGCGCCAGCAGCTTTAGCGGGGCCCTCACAGATACGCAGTATTTT
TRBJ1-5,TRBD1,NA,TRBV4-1,CASSQGTGDNQPQHF,TGCGCCAGCAGCCAGGGCACAGGGGACAATCAGCCCCAGCATTTT
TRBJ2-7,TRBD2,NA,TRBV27,CASSLSAGGYEQYF,TGTGCCAGCAGTTTATCTGCGGGAGGCTACGAGCAGTACTTC
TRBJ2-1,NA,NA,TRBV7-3,CASSLGAGRYNEQFF,TGTGCCAGCAGCTTAGGGGCGGGGCGGTACAATGAGCAGTTCTTC
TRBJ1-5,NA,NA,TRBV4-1,CASSQGPTVNQPQHF,TGCGCCAGCAGCCAAGGACCCACAGTTAATCAGCCCCAGCATTTT
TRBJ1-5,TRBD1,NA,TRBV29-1,CSVQTGGSQPQHF,TGCAGCGTCCAAACAGGGGGGAGTCAGCCCCAGCATTTT
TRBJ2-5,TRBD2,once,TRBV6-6,CASSYFSGRGETQYF,TGTGCCAGCAGTTACTTTAGCGGGAGGGGAGAGACCCAGTACTTC
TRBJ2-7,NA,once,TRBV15,CATSRGKQASYEQYF,TGTGCCACCAGCAGAGGTAAGCAGGCCTCCTACGAGCAGTACTTC
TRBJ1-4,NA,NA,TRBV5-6,CASSLGQANTKLFF,TGTGCCAGCAGCTTAGGTCAGGCCAACACTAAACTGTTTTTT
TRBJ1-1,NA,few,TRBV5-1,CASSLDGQNTEAFF,TGCGCCAGCAGCTTAGACGGACAGAACACTGAAGCTTTCTTT
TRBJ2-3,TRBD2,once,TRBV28,CASPAGREALGTDTQYF,TGTGCCAGCCCCGCAGGGCGGGAGGCCTTGGGGACAGATACGCAGTATTTT
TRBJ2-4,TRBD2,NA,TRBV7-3,CASSLTGLEAKNIQYF,TGTGCCAGCAGCTTAACCGGACTAGAGGCCAAAAACATTCAGTACTTC
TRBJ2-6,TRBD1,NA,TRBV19,CASTPTGVFSGANVLTF,TGTGCCAGTACCCCGACAGGGGTCTTCTCTGGGGCCAACGTCCTGACTTTC
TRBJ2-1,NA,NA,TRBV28,CASSFLRGVWEQFF,TGTGCCAGCAGTTTCCTGAGAGGAGTGTGGGAGCAGTTCTTC
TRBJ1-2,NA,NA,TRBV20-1,CSVPLDGYTF,TGCAGTGTCCCACTAGATGGCTACACCTTC
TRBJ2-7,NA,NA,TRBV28,CASSGSRYEQYF,TGTGCCAGCAGTGGCTCGAGGTACGAGCAGTACTTC
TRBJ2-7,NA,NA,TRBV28,CASSLGQGRREQYF,TGTGCCAGCAGTTTAGGGCAGGGAAGGCGCGAGCAGTACTTC
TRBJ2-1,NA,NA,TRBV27,CASSLSGALYNEQFF,TGTGCCAGCAGTTTATCAGGGGCCCTATACAATGAGCAGTTCTTC
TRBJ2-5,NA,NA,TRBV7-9,CASSPPLAQETQYF,TGTGCCAGCAGCCCCCCCTTGGCCCAAGAGACCCAGTACTTC
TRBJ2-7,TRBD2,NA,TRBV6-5,CASSYDAWGGGYEQYF,TGTGCCAGCAGTTATGATGCGTGGGGGGGAGGCTACGAGCAGTACTTC
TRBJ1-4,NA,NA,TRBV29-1,CSVLVRWGGEKLFF,TGCAGCGTCCTCGTGCGTTGGGGGGGGGAAAAACTGTTTTTT
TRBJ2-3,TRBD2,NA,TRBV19,CASSIGGGGTDTQYF,TGTGCCAGTAGTATAGGCGGGGGGGGCACAGATACGCAGTATTTT
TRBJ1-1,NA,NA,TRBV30,CAWSVRGTLAFF,TGTGCCTGGAGTGTACGGGGGACGCTCGCTTTCTTT
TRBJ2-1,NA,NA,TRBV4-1,CASSQIRGAKSEQFF,TGCGCCAGCAGCCAAATTCGCGGAGCCAAAAGTGAGCAGTTCTTC
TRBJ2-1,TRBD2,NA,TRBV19,CASSIGSRTSGHNEQFF,TGTGCCAGTAGTATTGGGTCGCGGACTAGCGGACACAATGAGCAGTTCTTC
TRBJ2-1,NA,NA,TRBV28,CASSSGHDSSYNEQFF,TGTGCCAGCAGCTCGGGACACGACAGCTCCTACAATGAGCAGTTCTTC
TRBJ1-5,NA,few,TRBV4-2,CASSQVFGGDGNQPQHF,TGTGCCAGCAGCCAAGTTTTCGGAGGGGACGGCAATCAGCCCCAGCATTTT
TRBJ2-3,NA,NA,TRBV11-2,CASSLVTTFLILTDTQYF,TGTGCCAGCAGCTTAGTGACGACTTTCCTCATTCTCACAGATACGCAGTATTTT
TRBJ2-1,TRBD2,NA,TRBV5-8,CASSFTRSGGKYNEQFF,TGTGCCAGCAGCTTTACAAGAAGCGGGGGAAAATACAATGAGCAGTTCTTC
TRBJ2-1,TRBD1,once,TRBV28,CASSSSGQVYNEQFF,TGTGCCAGCAGTTCGTCCGGACAGGTTTACAATGAGCAGTTCTTC